These 29 T cell receptor beta chains share one sample of origin, sequenced in a study of regulatory T cells in long-lasting Graves disease. Sample time point: newly diagnosed GD, antithyroid drugs for less than 3 months. After RNA was extracted from PBMCs, the TCR library was made from it. According to the study, TCR beta libraries were built with iRepertoire HTBI primers and CDR3-region Arm-PCR. TCRdb analysed the multiplex PCR reads with MiXCR anew, one entry per CDR3 protein. The table shows approximately 400,000 distinct CDR3 sequences, with about 11% occurring only once. These data were also reused for a study on T cells in Graves' hyperthyroidism and ophthalmopathy.

The sample was peripheral blood mononuclear cells (PBMCs), taken at new diagnosis, from a patient treated with antithyroid drugs. All receptors derive from a woman under 30 with Graves disease.

This clonotype was counted many times. The chain links TRBV2 to TRBJ2-1, with a possible D match to TRBD2 (6 bases). The CDR3 consists of 11 residues. From germline, CDR1 is SNHLY and CDR2 FYNNEI. The germline V and J ends were trimmed by 8 bases and 9 bases, with 11 bases remaining between them. CDR3 sequence reads: CASPAGPEQFF. The CDR3 DNA reads TGTGCCAGCCCAGCGGGTCCTGAGCAGTTCTTC.

The chain carries TRBV15 and TRBJ2-3, with 9 positions matching TRBD2. CDR1 is LNHNV and CDR2 is YYDKDF in the germline V gene (reference sequence). The CDR3 has 16 residues. With V trimmed by 3 bases and J by 4 bases, 8 bases remained unmatched. CDR3 nucleotides: TGTGCCACCAGCAGCTTTCGCGGGGGGGCGTCAGATACGCAGTATTTT. Protein: CATSSFRGGASDTQYF. The variable domain in full, completed from reference TRBV15 and TRBJ2-3, reads DAMVIQNPRYQVTQFGKPVTLSCSQTLNHNVMYWYQQKSSQAPKLLFHYYDKDFNNEADTPDNFQSRRPNTSFCFLDIRSPGLGDTAMYLCATSSFRGGASDTQYFGPGTRLTVL.

Here the CDR3 reads CATSRRQGETQYF. CDR3 nucleotide sequence: TGTGCCACCAGCCGACGACAGGGAGAGACCCAGTACTTC. The chain has TRBV15 and TRBJ2-5; 7 bases fit TRBD1. V shed 5 bases and J 4 bases; nucleotides not matched to a gene: 4. The germline V gene has CDR1 LNHNV and CDR2 YYDKDF (reference sequence). The CDR3 length is 13 residues.

V is TRBV10-3 and J is TRBJ1-6; D unresolved. The V end lost 0 bases, the J end lost 0 bases, and 9 bases lay between the germline ends. Germline CDR1 is ENHRY and CDR2 is SYGVKD. This CDR3 spans 17 amino acids. The CDR3 DNA is TGTGCCATCAGTGAGTCTTTGGGCAGCTCCTATAATTCACCCCTCCACTTT. This sequence encodes CAISESLGSSYNSPLHF.

This clonotype was picked up a small number of times. This chain links TRBV7-8 with TRBJ1-4, with D tentatively TRBD1 (5 bases). The germline V gene has CDR1 SGHVS and CDR2 FQNEAQ. The CDR3 spans 13 residues. Trimming removed 1 base at V and 8 bases at J, with 8 bases between. The CDR3 bases are TGTGCCAGCAGCTTAGGAGGGGCAGAAAAACTGTTTTTT. Protein: CASSLGGAEKLFF.

There are a few counts of this clonotype. J is TRBJ2-1 and V is TRBV20-1; 8 positions agree with TRBD1. The ends lost 4 bases at V and 8 bases at J; junction bases unmatched: 16. Germline V gene sequence: CDR1 DFQATT, CDR2 SNEGSKA (reference sequence). The CDR3 is made up of 16 amino acids. The CDR3 bases are TGCAGTGCTAAGGACTCCAGGGGGCGGAATAGGGATGAGCAGTTCTTC. This codes for CSAKDSRGRNRDEQFF.

At least ten counts were recorded for this clonotype. This chain connects TRBV12-5 to TRBJ1-1; possible D gene TRBD1, 6 bases. The CDR3 length is 16 residues. Germline lookup yields CDR1 LGHNT and CDR2 FRNRAP. The ends were cut back, 2 bases at V and 3 bases at J, with 16 bases in the middle. The DNA of the CDR3 is TGTGCTAGTGGTTTGATACAGGGTAGGGAGGACACTGAAGCTTTCTTT. This codes for CASGLIQGREDTEAFF.

The V gene is TRBV4-2, the J gene TRBJ2-2; perhaps TRBD2 as D (5 bases). Trimming stripped 0 bases from V and 1 base from J, with 12 bases between. CDR1 and CDR2 from the germline V gene are LGHNA and YNFKEQ. This CDR3 has 17 residues. DNA for the CDR3: TGTGCCAGCAGCCAAGATCGTAATCGGGGGAACACCGGGGAGCTGTTTTTT. Its translation: CASSQDRNRGNTGELFF.

On this clonotype: A much bigger clone sits one base away, suggesting this may be a read error. CDR3 protein: CASGLWGSGRAESSTDTQYF. CDR3 nucleotides: TGTGCCAGCGGTTTATGGGGGTCCGGGAGGGCCGAATCTAGCACAGATACGCAGTATTTT. The chain carries TRBV28 and TRBJ2-3; 8 nucleotides agree with TRBD2. The V gene's germline CDR1 is MDHEN and CDR2 SYDVKM. The CDR3 contains 20 residues.

The V call is TRBV4-1, the J call TRBJ2-2, with 8 bases matching TRBD2. J gave up 7 bases and V 0 bases, and 1 base lay outside the gene matches. There are 14 residues in the CDR3. Germline CDR1 is MGHRA and CDR2 is YSYEKL. The DNA of the CDR3 is TGCGCCAGCAGCCAAGACGGGAGGGGCGGGGAGCTGTTTTTT. Its protein product is CASSQDGRGGELFF.

This clonotype was found many times. The rearrangement joins TRBV27 to TRBJ1-5; TRBD1 matches 8 bases. The CDR3 spans 17 residues. CDR1 is MNHEY and CDR2 is SMNVEV in the germline V gene (reference sequence). V was pared by 4 bases and J by 1 base, with 9 bases of the junction left unmatched. The CDR3 DNA reads TGTGCCAGCAGTTCGTATCAGGGGGCGCGGAGCAATCAGCCCCAGCATTTT. Translating it yields CASSSYQGARSNQPQHF.

The chain joins TRBV6-1 to TRBJ2-1, with 8 bases lining up with TRBD2. This CDR3 spans 15 amino acids. Looked up from germline, CDR1 is MNHNS and CDR2 is SASEGT. Germline trimming cut 9 bases from V and 2 bases from J; bases unmatched to any gene: 9. CDR3 region: CASATAGGPYNEQFF. In DNA form, the CDR3 reads TGTGCCAGTGCCACCGCGGGGGGCCCCTACAATGAGCAGTTCTTC.

This clonotype was seen only a few times. V gene TRBV20-1 combines with J gene TRBJ1-6, with 7 bases aligning to TRBD1. Germline CDR1 is DFQATT and CDR2 is SNEGSKA (reference sequence). The V segment lost 6 bases and the J segment 7 bases; nucleotides outside the gene matches: 9. This CDR3 is 14 amino acids long. CDR3 sequence: CSAQKGAANSPLHF. Written as DNA, the CDR3 is TGCAGTGCCCAAAAGGGGGCAGCGAATTCACCCCTCCACTTT.

This clonotype was detected many times. The V and J genes are TRBV29-1 and TRBJ1-1; weak D call: TRBD1 (5 bases). Germline-derived CDR1 and CDR2 are SQVTM and ANQGSEA. V gave up 7 bases and J gave up 9 bases, with 12 bases separating them. CDR3 length equals 10 residues. The CDR3 bases are TGCAGCGGTAAGACAGAACAAGCTTTCTTT. It is translated as CSGKTEQAFF.

Worth noting for this clonotype: A read error is possible here, since a much larger clone lies one base away. The CDR3 is CASSFRQGRHGETQFF. CDR3 bases: TGTGCCAGCAGCTTCCGGCAGGGACGGCATGGCGAGACCCAGTTCTTC. This sequence joins TRBV5-5 and TRBJ2-1; the D gene could be TRBD1 or TRBD2 (5 bases each). The CDR3 is 16 amino acids. Between the trimmed V and J ends, which lost 2 bases and 13 bases, there was a span of 25 bases. Germline V CDR1 and CDR2: SGHKS, YYEKEE (reference sequence).

This clonotype was seen repeatedly, ten times or more. This chain connects TRBV12-3 or TRBV12-4 to TRBJ1-1; D remains ambiguous. V was clipped by 6 bases and J by 0 bases, with 14 bases between them. This CDR3 region has 15 residues. The CDR3 loop is CASSPGRGMNTEAFF. The DNA for the CDR3 is TGTGCCAGCAGCCCCGGACGAGGAATGAACACTGAAGCTTTCTTT.

The CDR3 nucleotides are TGCGCCAGCAGCCAAATGCCGTGGGAGGGGGAAAAACTGTTTTTT. It codes for CASSQMPWEGEKLFF. This chain connects TRBV4-1 to TRBJ1-4; possible D gene TRBD1, 5 bases. Germline CDR1 and CDR2: MGHRA and YSYEKL. The CDR3 is made up of 15 amino acids. Trimming cost V 2 bases and J 8 bases, with 15 bases left between them.

This clonotype was picked up many times. The chain couples TRBV29-1 to TRBJ1-2; D is undetermined. The CDR3 extends over 13 amino acids. CDR1 and CDR2 from the germline V gene are SQVTM and ANQGSEA. V was trimmed by 8 bases and J by 3 bases, leaving 16 bases between them. The CDR3 sequence is CSTRTDFDYGYTF. CDR3 nucleotide sequence: TGCAGCACTCGGACGGATTTCGACTATGGCTACACCTTC.

This clonotype was picked up many times. The chain has TRBV24-1 and TRBJ1-1; D is unclear. The germline gives CDR1 KGHDR, CDR2 SFDVKD. CDR3 length: 13 amino acids. Trimming removed 4 bases from V and 0 bases from J, with 5 bases in between. The CDR3 region has the DNA TGTGCCACCAGTGAAGGGCTGAACACTGAAGCTTTCTTT. It translates to CATSEGLNTEAFF.

V usage is TRBV5-1 and J usage is TRBJ1-1; D is unclear. V was clipped by 7 bases and J by 3 bases, with 13 bases between them. The CDR3 loop spans 13 amino acids. Germline V gene sequence: CDR1 SGHRS, CDR2 YFSETQ. CDR3 sequence: CASHLLSYTEAFF. The CDR3 DNA reads TGCGCCAGCCACCTTCTTAGTTACACTGAAGCTTTCTTT.

This chain uses TRBV4-1 with TRBJ2-5, with D maybe TRBD1 (5 bases). The length of the CDR3 is 14 residues. V lost 4 bases, J lost 5 bases, and 14 bases lay in between. Germline CDR1 MGHRA, CDR2 YSYEKL. The DNA of the CDR3 is TGCGCCAGCAGCCGAGGACACGGCCAGGAGACCCAGTACTTC. Translating it yields CASSRGHGQETQYF.

This clonotype was found many times. This chain uses TRBV20-1 with TRBJ2-7, with D possibly being TRBD1 (6 bases). CDR1 and CDR2 (germline): DFQATT, SNEGSKA (reference sequence). The CDR3 extends over 15 amino acids. Between the trimmed V and J ends, which lost 0 bases and 4 bases, there was a span of 16 bases. The CDR3 here is CSARDLKGGRYEQYF. The CDR3 DNA reads as TGCAGTGCTAGAGATTTAAAAGGGGGTCGGTACGAGCAGTACTTC.

This clonotype was detected ten times or more. This chain connects TRBV13 to TRBJ2-1; 10 bases agree with TRBD1. Germline-derived CDR1 and CDR2 are PRHDT and FYEKMQ (reference sequence). With V trimmed by 3 bases and J by 8 bases, 1 base remained unmatched. The CDR3 totals 13 residues. CDR3 in DNA: TGTGCCAGCAGCTTGACAGGGGGCGATGAGCAGTTCTTC. It is translated as CASSLTGGDEQFF.

On this clonotype itself: A single base is all that separates this from a far larger clone, so a read error is likely. The chain is built from TRBV28 and TRBJ2-4; D is unresolved. The end of the DNA aligns better with TRBJ2-5, so the J call may be wrong. From germline, CDR1 is MDHEN and CDR2 SYDVKM. The CDR3 consists of 13 residues. The CDR3 DNA reads TGTGCCAGCACCTCCAACCTGGAGGAGACCCAGTACTTC. Translation gives CASTSNLEETQYF.

This clonotype was observed at least ten times. The CDR3 region has the DNA TGTGCCAGCAGCTTATCAGATCGGGGCACTGAAGCTTTCTTT. Translating it yields CASSLSDRGTEAFF. The genes are TRBV12-3 or TRBV12-4 and TRBJ1-1; no clear D gene. CDR3 length: 14 residues. V lost 6 bases to trimming and J lost 4 bases, with 15 bases between them.

This clonotype has at least ten counts. The chain is built from TRBV27 and TRBJ2-7, with 7 bases fitting TRBD1. V shed 6 bases, J shed 3 bases, and the junction held 8 bases outside the gene matches. Germline V lookup: CDR1 MNHEY, CDR2 SMNVEV (reference sequence). The CDR3 has 14 amino acids. The CDR3 loop reads CASRRKQGIYEQYV. CDR3 bases: TGTGCCAGCAGGCGAAAACAGGGGATCTACGAGCAGTACGTC.

The genes are TRBV5-5 and TRBJ1-5; D remains unclear. The V end was cut by 4 bases, the J end by 5 bases, with 13 bases between. The CDR3 length is 14 residues. Germline V gives CDR1 SGHKS, CDR2 YYEKEE (reference sequence). CDR3 protein: CASSQVWGDQPQHF. DNA for the CDR3: TGTGCCAGCAGCCAAGTTTGGGGAGATCAGCCCCAGCATTTT.

This chain joins TRBV4-2 and TRBJ2-1; 7 bases line up with TRBD2. The CDR3 has 17 residues. V lost 1 base to trimming and J lost 0 bases; unmatched junction nucleotides: 6. Germline CDR1 LGHNA, CDR2 YNFKEQ. In nucleotides, the CDR3 is TGTGCCAGCAGCCAAGCCCTCCTAGCGGACTCCTACAATGAGCAGTTCTTC. Translating gives CASSQALLADSYNEQFF.

This clonotype was counted ten times or more. The chain joins TRBV29-1 to TRBJ2-7; D is uncertain. V lost 4 bases and J lost 3, with 10 bases in between. CDR1 is SQVTM and CDR2 is ANQGSEA in the germline V gene. The CDR3 is 12 amino acids. The CDR3 coding sequence is TGCAGCGTTGCAGGATCCAACTACGAGCAGTACTTC. Amino acids: CSVAGSNYEQYF.